This T cell receptor (beta chain) is from a study of PD-L1 blockade in urothelial cancer. About the study: At 3 weeks (second dose) and 6 weeks after starting treatment, blood was analyzed. T cell content in blood samples showed a median of about 140,000.

Profiled with immunoSEQ multiplex PCR; TCRdb holds only in-frame clones, not every one. The sample shows 20,000 to 30,000 clones, 80% to 85% of them seen only once. Germline-derived CDR1 and CDR2 are SGHTA and FQGTGA. The CDR3 totals 17 residues. V lost 5 bases, J lost 6 bases, and 17 bases stayed unmatched. The receptor comes from a man aged 65 to 79 with urothelial cancer. The source was PBMCs, collected around atezolizumab (anti-PD-L1) treatment. The genes are TRBV7-3 and TRBJ2-3; 7 bases line up with TRBD1. The CDR3 region has the DNA TGTGCCAGCAGCCCATGGGGAATGGGACAGTTTAGGGATACGCAGTATTTT. Protein: CASSPWGMGQFRDTQYF.